Following are 14 T cell receptor beta chains from one sample sequenced in a study of neurological immune-mediated disorders. TCRdb itself ran the 5' RACE reads through MiXCR, one entry per CDR3 protein. The sample contains tens of thousands of distinct CDR3 sequences, around 3.8% of which appear only once. Sequencing was done on a sample of CD4+ T cells from blood. The receptor source for this set is a middle-aged woman with multiple sclerosis.

The genes are TRBV5-1 and TRBJ2-1; 11 bases agree with TRBD1. Trimming removed 4 bases from V and 12 bases from J; junction bases left unmatched: 6. This CDR3 spans 13 amino acids. Germline loops: CDR1 SGHRS, CDR2 YFSETQ. The CDR3, as DNA: TGCGCCAGCAGCGGGACAGGGGGTGAAGGGCAGTTCTTC. It is translated as CASSGTGGEGQFF.

Many counts were recorded for this clonotype. V and J are TRBV18 and TRBJ2-2; possibly TRBD2 for D (6 bases). V dropped 0 bases and J dropped 5 bases, with 10 bases sitting between them. Germline CDR1 is KGHSH and CDR2 is LQKENI. The CDR3 has 15 amino acids. The CDR3 spells CASSPPPAGTGELFF. CDR3 bases: TGTGCCAGCTCACCACCCCCGGCGGGGACCGGGGAGCTGTTTTTT.

The table lists this clonotype with many counts. The chain links TRBV5-6 to TRBJ2-7; tentative D call: TRBD1 (5 bases). The V end lost 4 bases, the J end lost 7 bases, and 24 bases lay between the germline ends. This CDR3 contains 16 residues. Looked up from germline, CDR1 is SGHDT and CDR2 is YYEEEE. CDR3 protein: CASSALTEGVSSEQYF. As DNA, the CDR3 is TGTGCCAGCAGCGCCCTGACAGAAGGAGTTTCAAGTGAGCAGTACTTC.

This clonotype was detected ten times or more. V gene TRBV6-2 or TRBV6-3 combines with J gene TRBJ1-2, with D possibly matching TRBD1 (5 bases). CDR1 and CDR2 from the germline V gene are MNHEY and SVGEGT. The CDR3 consists of 15 residues. Trimming stripped 6 bases from V and 3 bases from J, with 17 bases between. This CDR3 reads CASRSIDRGDYGYTF. The CDR3 DNA is TGTGCCAGCAGATCCATTGACCGGGGCGACTATGGCTACACCTTC.

This clonotype was observed a handful of times. This rearrangement joins TRBV3-1 to TRBJ2-1; D not resolved. CDR3 size: 15 residues. V was pared by 3 bases and J by 0 bases, with 9 bases between. The germline gives CDR1 LGHDT, CDR2 YNNKEL (reference sequence). The CDR3 loop is CASSQAPSSYNEQFF. The CDR3 DNA is TGTGCCAGCAGCCAGGCTCCCAGCTCCTACAATGAGCAGTTCTTC.

This clonotype was recorded at least ten times. The V call is TRBV7-9, the J call TRBJ2-7; no clear D gene. V lost 5 bases and J lost 5, with 13 bases in between. Germline V gene lookup returns CDR1 SEHNR and CDR2 FQNEAQ (reference sequence). CDR3 size: 13 residues. This CDR3 reads CASSPDQNDEQYF. CDR3 bases: TGTGCCAGCAGCCCGGACCAGAACGACGAGCAGTACTTC. Full variable domain (outside the CDR3, taken from reference TRBV7-9 and TRBJ2-7): DTGVSQNPRHKITKRGQNVTFRCDPISEHNRLYWYRQTLGQGPEFLTYFQNEAQLEKSRLLSDRFSAERPKGSFSTLEIQRTEQGDSAMYLCASSPDQNDEQYFGPGTRLTVT.

This clonotype has at least ten counts. The chain is built from TRBV5-1 and TRBJ1-3; D perhaps matches TRBD1 (5 bases). This CDR3 is 13 amino acids long. Trimming stripped 4 bases from V and 2 bases from J, with 7 bases between. CDR1 SGHRS and CDR2 YFSETQ come from the germline V gene. The CDR3 here is CASSEGPGNTIYF. The CDR3 DNA reads TGCGCCAGCAGCGAGGGGCCTGGAAACACCATATATTTT.

This clonotype was seen repeatedly, ten times or more. The chain employs TRBV10-2 and TRBJ1-1, with D unresolved. The CDR3 length is 15 residues. V gave up 1 base and J gave up 1 base, with 10 bases separating them. Germline V CDR1 and CDR2: WSHSY, SAAADI. The CDR3 nucleotides are TGCGCCAGCAGTGAGTTAGGAACAGCGAACACTGAAGCTTTCTTT. This encodes CASSELGTANTEAFF.

The table lists this clonotype with many counts. This chain joins TRBV18 and TRBJ2-2; D is unresolved. The CDR3 consists of 13 residues. Germline V gene data show CDR1 as KGHSH and CDR2 as LQKENI. Trimming took 4 bases from V and 7 from J, leaving 10 bases between them. CDR3 sequence: CASSQGFIGELFF. The CDR3 DNA is TGTGCCAGCTCACAGGGATTCATCGGGGAGCTGTTTTTT.

The sample holds many counts of this clonotype. The J gene is TRBJ2-5, the V gene TRBV29-1, with TRBD1 matching over 7 bases. Germline-derived CDR1 and CDR2 are SQVTM and ANQGSEA. This CDR3 spans 12 amino acids. Germline trimming cut 4 bases from V and 5 bases from J; bases unmatched to any gene: 4. The CDR3 DNA follows: TGCAGCGTTGCAAAGGGGGCTGAGACCCAGTACTTC. Residues: CSVAKGAETQYF.

This clonotype was detected ten times or more. This chain links TRBV11-2 with TRBJ1-4; D remains unclear. The germline V gene has CDR1 SGHAT and CDR2 FQNNGV. The V gene lost 2 bases and the J gene lost 8 bases, with 9 bases spanning the gap. There are 13 residues in the CDR3. CDR3 sequence: CASSLSGSEKLFF. CDR3 bases: TGTGCCAGCAGCTTAAGTGGGAGCGAAAAACTGTTTTTT.

This clonotype was picked up many times. The chain uses TRBV28 and TRBJ2-7; D gene ambiguous. The CDR3 sequence is 12 residues long. The ends were cut back, 3 bases at V and 0 bases at J, with 3 bases in the middle. Germline V gene lookup returns CDR1 MDHEN and CDR2 SYDVKM. The CDR3 nucleotides are TGTGCCAGCAGTTTGCCCTCCTACGAGCAGTACTTC. Amino acids: CASSLPSYEQYF.

This clonotype was counted ten times or more. The V and J genes are TRBV3-1 and TRBJ2-3; no definite D call. CDR1 is LGHDT, CDR2 YNNKEL, per germline (reference sequence). V lost 2 bases, J lost 0 bases, and 3 bases lay in between. This CDR3 has 13 amino acids. CDR3 protein: CASSQYSTDTQYF. CDR3 bases: TGTGCCAGCAGCCAATATAGCACAGATACGCAGTATTTT.

This clonotype showed up many times. V is TRBV5-1 and J is TRBJ1-5; D gene unclear. Germline-derived CDR1 and CDR2 are SGHRS and YFSETQ. The CDR3 extends over 15 amino acids. Trimming cost V 4 bases and J 5 bases, with 16 bases left between them. CDR3 sequence reads: CASSLGMSGDQPQHF. The CDR3 DNA is TGCGCCAGCAGCCTCGGGATGTCCGGCGATCAGCCCCAGCATTTT.